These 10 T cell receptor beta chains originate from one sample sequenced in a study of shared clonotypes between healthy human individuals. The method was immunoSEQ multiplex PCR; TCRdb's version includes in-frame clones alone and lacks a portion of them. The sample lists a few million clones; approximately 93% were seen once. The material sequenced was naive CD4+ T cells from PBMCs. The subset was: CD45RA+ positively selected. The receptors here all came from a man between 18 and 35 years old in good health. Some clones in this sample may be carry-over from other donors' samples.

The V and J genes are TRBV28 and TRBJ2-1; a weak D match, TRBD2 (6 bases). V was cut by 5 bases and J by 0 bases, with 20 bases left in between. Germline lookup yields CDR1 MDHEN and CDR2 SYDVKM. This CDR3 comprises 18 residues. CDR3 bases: TGTGCCAGCAGTCCCCCCCCCACATGGCGGGGCTCCTACAATGAGCAGTTCTTC. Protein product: CASSPPPTWRGSYNEQFF.

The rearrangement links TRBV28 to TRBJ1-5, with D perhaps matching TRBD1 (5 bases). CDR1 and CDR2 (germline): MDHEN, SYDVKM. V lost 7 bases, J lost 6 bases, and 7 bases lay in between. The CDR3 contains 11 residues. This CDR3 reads CASTGGQPQHF. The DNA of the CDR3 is TGTGCCAGCACTGGGGGTCAGCCCCAGCATTTT.

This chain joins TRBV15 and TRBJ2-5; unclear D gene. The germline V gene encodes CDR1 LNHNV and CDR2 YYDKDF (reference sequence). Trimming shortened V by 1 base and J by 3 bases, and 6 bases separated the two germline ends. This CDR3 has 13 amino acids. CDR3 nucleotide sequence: TGTGCCACCAGCAGAGGGCCTGAAGAGACCCAGTACTTC. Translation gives CATSRGPEETQYF.

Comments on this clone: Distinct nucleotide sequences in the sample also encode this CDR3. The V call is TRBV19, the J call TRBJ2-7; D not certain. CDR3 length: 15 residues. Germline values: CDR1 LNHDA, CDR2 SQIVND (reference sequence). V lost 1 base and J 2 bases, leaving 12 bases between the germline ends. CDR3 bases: TGTGCCAGTAGTATAGGCGGCACAGTCGCCTACGAGCAGTACTTC. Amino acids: CASSIGGTVAYEQYF.

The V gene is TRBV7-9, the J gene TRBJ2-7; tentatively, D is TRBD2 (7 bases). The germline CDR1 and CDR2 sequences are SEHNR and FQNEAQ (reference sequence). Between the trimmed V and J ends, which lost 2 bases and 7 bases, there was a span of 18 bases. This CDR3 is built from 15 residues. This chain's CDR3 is CASSLSSGEQGEQYF. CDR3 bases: TGTGCCAGCAGCTTATCGAGCGGGGAGCAGGGGGAGCAGTACTTC.

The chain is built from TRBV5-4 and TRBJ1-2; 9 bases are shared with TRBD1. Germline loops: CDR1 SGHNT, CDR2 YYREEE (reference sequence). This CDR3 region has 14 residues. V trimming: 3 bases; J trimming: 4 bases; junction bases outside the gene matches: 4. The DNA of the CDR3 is TGTGCCAGCAGCTCACAGGGGGCGGGCTATGGCTACACCTTC. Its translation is CASSSQGAGYGYTF.

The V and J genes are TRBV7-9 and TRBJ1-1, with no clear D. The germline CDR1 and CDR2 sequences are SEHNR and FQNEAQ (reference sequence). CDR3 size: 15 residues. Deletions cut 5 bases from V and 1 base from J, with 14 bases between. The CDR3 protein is CASSMGRKQNTEAFF. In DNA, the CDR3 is TGTGCCAGCAGCATGGGGAGGAAACAGAACACTGAAGCTTTCTTT.

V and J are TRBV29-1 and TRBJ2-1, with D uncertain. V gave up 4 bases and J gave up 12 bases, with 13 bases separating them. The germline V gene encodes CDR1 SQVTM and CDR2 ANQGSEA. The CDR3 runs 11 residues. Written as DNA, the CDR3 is TGCAGCGTTGGTACACGACGTGGGCAGTTCTTC. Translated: CSVGTRRGQFF.

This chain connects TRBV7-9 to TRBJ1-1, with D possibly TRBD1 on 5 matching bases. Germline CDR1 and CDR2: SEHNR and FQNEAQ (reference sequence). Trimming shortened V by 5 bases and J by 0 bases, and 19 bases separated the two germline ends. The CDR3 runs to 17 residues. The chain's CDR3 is CASSAGEVIPVNTEAFF. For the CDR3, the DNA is TGTGCCAGCAGCGCGGGGGAAGTTATCCCAGTGAACACTGAAGCTTTCTTT.

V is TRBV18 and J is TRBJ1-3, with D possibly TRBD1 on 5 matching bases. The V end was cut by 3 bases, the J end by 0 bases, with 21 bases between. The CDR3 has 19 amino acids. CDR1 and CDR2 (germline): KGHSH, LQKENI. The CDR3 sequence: CASSPSPGGPPSSGNTIYF. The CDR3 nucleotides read TGTGCCAGCTCACCTTCCCCGGGGGGACCGCCGAGCTCTGGAAACACCATATATTTT.